The sequence of this T cell receptor (beta chain) was determined in a study of T-cell memory formation after mild COVID-19. Looking at the study overall: TCR clusters largely stayed donor specific.

Trimming left V 10 bases short and J 7 bases short, with 10 bases between. Per germline, CDR1 MGHDK and CDR2 SYGVNS. CDR3 size: 11 residues. Barcoded TCR alpha and TCR beta cDNA libraries with UMIs came from 5'RACE using constant-segment primers. TCRdb independently ran MiXCR on the 5' RACE reads; one entry per CDR3 protein. The table lists about 290,000 distinct CDR3 sequences, around 15% of them singletons. Sequenced material: PBMCs or a T cell subset sorted from them (not recorded which). This chain uses TRBV25-1 with TRBJ1-4, with D possibly matching TRBD1 (6 bases). The receptor's source is a man younger than 35 who had mild COVID-19 (a few samples of this study predate the infection). Cell type and time point are not known. The CDR3 bases are TGTGCCACCGGGGGCGGTGAAAAACTGTTTTTT. It codes for CATGGGEKLFF.